This T cell receptor (beta chain) was observed in a study of T cells in localized non-small cell lung cancer. Study-level results: Peak T cell clonality was found in uninvolved adjacent lung, exceeding tumor. Longer survival (overall) was linked to higher T cell density in blood. It remains possible that heterogeneity exists, since only one tumor region was sequenced.

Profiling relied on immunoSEQ multiplex PCR, and the TCRdb table lists in-frame clones only, not all of them. The repertoire holds about 1,600 clones, about 22% seen once, with about 5% in the top ten. Germline assignment: CDR1 LNHDA and CDR2 SQIVND (reference sequence). The V gene lost 5 bases and the J gene lost 7 bases, with 6 bases spanning the gap. The CDR3 is 11 residues long. This clone was detected only a few times. Its antigen is as yet unknown. The starting material was lung tumor tissue, obtained before any cancer treatment. The V call is TRBV19, the J call TRBJ1-5; D remains ambiguous. The TCR comes from a male donor older than 55 with stage II lung adenocarcinoma. This CDR3 reads CASSPLQPQHF. The CDR3 DNA reads TGTGCCAGTAGTCCTTTGCAGCCCCAGCATTTT.